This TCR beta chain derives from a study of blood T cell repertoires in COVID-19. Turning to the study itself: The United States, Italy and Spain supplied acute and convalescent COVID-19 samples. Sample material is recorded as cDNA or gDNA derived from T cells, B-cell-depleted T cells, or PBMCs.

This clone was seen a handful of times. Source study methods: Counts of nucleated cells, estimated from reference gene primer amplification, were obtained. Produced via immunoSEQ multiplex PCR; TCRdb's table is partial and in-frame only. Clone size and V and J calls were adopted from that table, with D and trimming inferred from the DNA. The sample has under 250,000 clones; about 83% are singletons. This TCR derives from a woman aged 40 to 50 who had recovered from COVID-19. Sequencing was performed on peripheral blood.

CDR3 bases: TGCGCCAGCAGCAAACAGGGACGGGGCTCACCCCTCCACTTT. Its protein product is CASSKQGRGSPLHF. The genes are TRBV5-1 and TRBJ1-6; tentative D call: TRBD1 (6 bases). Germline CDR1 reads SGHRS; CDR2 reads YFSETQ. V gave up 4 bases and J gave up 10 bases, with 15 bases separating them. The CDR3 totals 14 residues.